The 23 T cell receptor beta chains listed next were all sequenced from one sample in a study of OX40 agonist ivuxolimab in advanced cancers. Data came from immunoSEQ multiplex PCR; TCRdb stores just in-frame clones and leaves some out. The sample yields under 50,000 clones, about 88% seen once. The sequences come from CD4+ or CD8+ T cells sorted from blood, collected in a trial of the OX40 agonist ivuxolimab. These receptors were taken from an adult with an advanced solid tumor such as melanoma, head and neck, liver or kidney cancer.

This sequence joins TRBV9 and TRBJ2-1; D perhaps matches TRBD2 (6 bases). The CDR3 extends over 15 amino acids. V gave up 2 bases and J gave up 3 bases, with 12 bases separating them. CDR1 is SGDLS and CDR2 is YYNGEE in the germline V gene. CDR3 amino acids: CASSVSGTDYNEQFF. Written as DNA, the CDR3 is TGTGCCAGCAGCGTCTCCGGGACTGACTACAATGAGCAGTTCTTC.

The genes are TRBV19 and TRBJ2-1, with D unclear. The CDR3 loop spans 14 amino acids. The V end lost 5 bases, the J end lost 7 bases, and 15 bases lay between the germline ends. CDR1 and CDR2 from the germline V gene are LNHDA and SQIVND (reference sequence). CDR3 residues: CASSAPGPVNEQFF. For the CDR3, the DNA is TGTGCCAGTAGTGCCCCGGGCCCCGTTAATGAGCAGTTCTTC.

The V gene is TRBV6-1, the J gene TRBJ2-1; 8 nucleotides match TRBD2. This CDR3 has 13 amino acids. The germline CDR1 and CDR2 sequences are MNHNS and SASEGT. Losses at the gene ends were 9 bases for V and 10 bases for J; bases not matched to a gene: 11. Written as DNA, the CDR3 is TGTGCCAGTTCCGCGACGGGGGGGAAAGAGCAGTTCTTC. Translating gives CASSATGGKEQFF.

V usage is TRBV11-3 and J usage is TRBJ2-3; the D call may be TRBD1 or TRBD2 (5 bases each). In germline, CDR1 is SGHNT, CDR2 YENEEA. The CDR3 spans 14 residues. The V and J ends lost 1 base and 2 bases respectively, with 7 bases between them. As DNA, the CDR3 is TGTGCCAGCAGCTTAGGAGGGGACACAGATACGCAGTATTTT. As protein: CASSLGGDTDTQYF.

The chain carries TRBV13 and TRBJ2-7; 8 positions match TRBD1. CDR1 PRHDT and CDR2 FYEKMQ come from the germline V gene (reference sequence). The CDR3 contains 14 residues. V gave up 1 base and J gave up 3 bases; unmatched junction bases: 2. In nucleotides, the CDR3 is TGTGCCAGCAGCTTAGACAGGGGGGACTACGAGCAGTACTTC. It codes for CASSLDRGDYEQYF.

The chain joins TRBV5-1 to TRBJ2-7; 9 bases agree with TRBD1. Germline V CDR1 and CDR2: SGHRS, YFSETQ. After removal of 8 bases from V and 1 base from J, the junction contained 7 bases not matched to a gene. The CDR3 spans 14 residues. CDR3 sequence reads: CASQPGQGSYEQYF. The CDR3 DNA is TGCGCCAGTCAGCCGGGACAGGGTTCCTACGAGCAGTACTTC.

V is TRBV19 and J is TRBJ1-5; D may be TRBD1 (5 bases). From germline, CDR1 is LNHDA and CDR2 SQIVND (reference sequence). The CDR3 is 17 residues long. The ends were cut back, 3 bases at V and 3 bases at J, with 18 bases in the middle. The CDR3 spells CASSMRSRGSINQPQHF. Written as DNA, the CDR3 is TGTGCCAGTAGTATGAGGTCTCGGGGGTCCATCAATCAGCCCCAGCATTTT. The entire variable domain, with the rest obtained from reference TRBV19 and TRBJ1-5, is as follows: DGGITQSPKYLFRKEGQNVTLSCEQNLNHDAMYWYRQDPGQGLRLIYYSQIVNDFQKGDIAEGYSVSREKKESFPLTVTSAQKNPTAFYLCASSMRSRGSINQPQHFGDGTRLSIL.

The rearrangement joins TRBV5-1 to TRBJ2-7; 7 bases line up with TRBD2. CDR1 SGHRS and CDR2 YFSETQ come from the germline V gene. The V and J ends lost 1 base and 7 bases, in that order; junction bases with no gene match: 8. The length of the CDR3 is 14 residues. The CDR3 nucleotides are TGCGCCAGCAGCTTGTACCGCTCCGGGGGGGAGCAGTACTTC. Amino acid sequence: CASSLYRSGGEQYF.

The gene calls are TRBV7-2 and TRBJ2-3, with D perhaps matching TRBD2 (7 bases). The CDR3 length is 19 residues. CDR1 is SGHTA, CDR2 FQGNSA, per germline. Trimming shortened V by 2 bases and J by 0 bases, and 21 bases separated the two germline ends. The CDR3, as DNA: TGTGCCAGCAGCTTAAAAGGGGTTCTGGCGGGGGCCAGCACAGATACGCAGTATTTT. It encodes CASSLKGVLAGASTDTQYF.

Regarding this clone: One end of the junction fails to match germline, which may point to a read error. The gene calls are TRBV6-9 and TRBJ1-5; unclear D gene. This CDR3 contains 13 residues. In germline, CDR1 is MNHGY, CDR2 SVAAGI. In DNA form, the CDR3 reads TGCCCAAATGGGCGCCCCTGGGATCAGCCCCAGCATTTT. Translated: CPNGRPWDQPQHF.

This chain links TRBV7-6 with TRBJ2-1, with TRBD2 identical over 8 bases. Germline V gene sequence: CDR1 SGHVS, CDR2 FNYEAQ. V lost 5 bases and J lost 7; bases outside the gene matches: 7. This CDR3 region has 14 residues. CDR3 nucleotide sequence: TGTGCCAGCAGCCCTCCCCCGGGGGGGAATGAGCAGTTCTTC. It codes for CASSPPPGGNEQFF.

This sequence joins TRBV5-1 and TRBJ2-1; 7 nucleotides agree with TRBD2. Germline loops: CDR1 SGHRS, CDR2 YFSETQ. CDR3 length: 14 residues. V shed 0 bases and J 4 bases; nucleotides not matched to a gene: 1. CDR3 bases: TGCGCCAGCAGCTTGGACGGGGGGTACAATGAGCAGTTCTTC. It specifies CASSLDGGYNEQFF.

This chain links TRBV5-1 with TRBJ1-2; maybe TRBD1 (6 bases). This CDR3 has 13 residues. CDR1 is SGHRS and CDR2 is YFSETQ in the germline V gene. V shed 4 bases and J shed 10 bases, with 17 bases lying between them. DNA of the CDR3: TGCGCCAGCAGCCGCTCGGGGGCTGTTGACTACACCTTC. Protein sequence: CASSRSGAVDYTF.

This rearrangement joins TRBV29-1 to TRBJ1-3; D is uncertain. V dropped 7 bases and J dropped 4 bases, with 8 bases sitting between them. This CDR3 comprises 11 residues. Germline V gene lookup returns CDR1 SQVTM and CDR2 ANQGSEA. The CDR3 DNA reads as TGCAGCGGAAAAATCGGAAACACCATATATTTT. As protein: CSGKIGNTIYF.

Only one count was recorded for this clone. The chain has TRBV28 and TRBJ2-1, with 8 positions matching TRBD2. The CDR3 spans 16 residues. J lost 0 bases, V lost 6 bases, and 7 bases had no gene match. Germline V gene lookup returns CDR1 MDHEN and CDR2 SYDVKM. CDR3 in DNA: TGTGCCAGCAGCACAAGCGGGAGAAGCTCCTACAATGAGCAGTTCTTC. Translating it yields CASSTSGRSSYNEQFF.

This clone was detected once. The chain carries TRBV21-1 and TRBJ2-7; the D segment call TRBD1 is taken from the table without a DNA check. TRBV21-1 is a listed pseudogene. The CDR3 is 16 residues long. CDR3 loop: CASTSGTVTLFYEQYF. The CDR3, as DNA: TGTGCCAGCACCTCAGGGACAGTCACTCTCTTCTACGAGCAGTACTTC.

The chain links TRBV27 to TRBJ1-5; TRBD1 is a possible D gene (6 bases). Looked up from germline, CDR1 is MNHEY and CDR2 is SMNVEV (reference sequence). Deletions cut 6 bases from V and 4 bases from J, with 10 bases between. The CDR3 consists of 13 residues. This chain's CDR3 is CASSQDSNQPQHF. CDR3 DNA: TGTGCCAGCAGCCAGGACAGTAATCAGCCCCAGCATTTT.

The chain is built from TRBV19 and TRBJ2-3; no definite D call. The CDR3 consists of 15 residues. Deletions cut 0 bases from V and 4 bases from J, with 11 bases between. Germline V gene lookup returns CDR1 LNHDA and CDR2 SQIVND (reference sequence). CDR3 residues: CASSIERQWADTQYF. The CDR3 DNA sequence: TGTGCCAGTAGTATAGAGCGCCAGTGGGCAGATACGCAGTATTTT.

The V and J genes are TRBV11-2 and TRBJ2-7, with D tentatively TRBD1 or TRBD2 (5 bases each). Germline V gene data show CDR1 as SGHAT and CDR2 as FQNNGV. V lost 1 base and J 4 bases, leaving 14 bases between the germline ends. There are 15 residues in the CDR3. CDR3 in amino acids: CASSLVAGSGYEQYF. The CDR3, as DNA: TGTGCCAGCAGCTTAGTGGCAGGGTCGGGGTACGAGCAGTACTTC. Full variable domain (remainder filled in from reference TRBV11-2 and TRBJ2-7): EAGVAQSPRYKIIEKRQSVAFWCNPISGHATLYWYQQILGQGPKLLIQFQNNGVVDDSQLPKDRFSAERLKGVDSTLKIQPAKLEDSAVYLCASSLVAGSGYEQYFGPGTRLTVT.

This chain connects TRBV14 to TRBJ2-7; D might be TRBD1 or TRBD2, each matching 5 bases. Germline CDR1 is SGHDN and CDR2 is FVKESK. The length of the CDR3 is 14 residues. Trimming shortened V by 3 bases and J by 2 bases, and 11 bases separated the two germline ends. The CDR3 nucleotides are TGTGCCAGCAGCCAGGTGGGGGACGCCTACGAGCAGTACTTC. This translates into CASSQVGDAYEQYF.

This chain's CDR3 is CASSPLGGGGDNEQFF. The CDR3 region has the DNA TGTGCCAGCTCACCACTCGGAGGGGGAGGGGACAATGAGCAGTTCTTC. The V and J genes are TRBV18 and TRBJ2-1; D is perhaps TRBD2 (7 bases). The CDR3 covers 16 residues. Germline assignment: CDR1 KGHSH and CDR2 LQKENI. V was cut by 1 base and J by 5 bases, with 15 bases left in between.

This chain joins TRBV29-1 and TRBJ2-3; D not resolved. V shed 1 base and J shed 5 bases, with 10 bases lying between them. This CDR3 comprises 13 residues. In germline, CDR1 is SQVTM, CDR2 ANQGSEA. CDR3 sequence reads: CSVEVLGRDTQYF. CDR3 sequence (DNA): TGCAGCGTTGAAGTTCTAGGTAGAGATACGCAGTATTTT.

This clone was counted between two and nine times. The rearrangement links TRBV11-3 to TRBJ2-5; D ambiguous. V lost 2 bases, J lost 4 bases, and 5 bases lay in between. The CDR3 spans 12 residues. Germline V lookup: CDR1 SGHNT, CDR2 YENEEA. The CDR3 bases are TGTGCCAGCAGCTTAAGTATAGAGACCCAGTACTTC. It is translated as CASSLSIETQYF.